This T cell receptor beta chain was sequenced during a study of glioma-infiltrating T cells. Study-level findings and limits: Signature shared blood CDR3 motifs were enriched in low-divergence and depleted in high-divergence patients. CDR3 overlap between tissue and blood was very small. Above-expected tissue-blood divergence occurred in all gliomas, most in low-grade ones.

The iRepertoire nested amplicon-rescue multiplex PCR amplified TCR alpha and beta CDR3s from RNA. TCRdb fed the multiplex PCR reads into MiXCR, producing one record per CDR3 protein. The data contain more than 300,000 distinct CDR3 sequences, more than 35% of them singletons. Trimming removed 6 bases from V and 2 bases from J; junction bases left unmatched: 4. Germline CDR1 and CDR2: MNHGY and SAAAGT. The length of the CDR3 is 14 residues. About this clonotype: The antigen is unknown. This sequence may be a read error, since a much larger clone differs from it by one base.

The receptor comes from a human donor with low-grade glioma or glioblastoma, undergoing nonglioma brain surgery, or in good health (not recorded which). The V and J genes are TRBV6-8 and TRBJ2-3, with TRBD2 identical over 8 bases. The sequenced sample was glioma tissue, nonneoplastic brain tissue, or PBMCs (not recorded which). CDR3 in DNA: TGTGCCAGCAGCAAGCGGGAGTTCACAGATACGCAGTATTTT. Protein product: CASSKREFTDTQYF.